The present T cell receptor (beta chain) was sequenced within a study of post-analysis software for immune sequencing data. The overall study: Recorded disease courses covered relapsing-remitting, secondary progressive and progressive-relapsing multiple sclerosis. Some patients had no subtype annotation. The study, taken as a whole, reports: Controls showed significantly higher normalized Chao1 diversity than did multiple sclerosis patients. F measure clustering grouped samples strongly by preparation batch. When patients were compared with controls, about 5 TRBV segments were more frequent, TRBV5-6, TRBV5-1 and TRBV20-1 among them.

This CDR3 has 13 amino acids. Looked up from germline, CDR1 is MNHEY and CDR2 is SMNVEV (reference sequence). This clonotype was counted at least ten times. The target antigen is unknown. Sequencing libraries made from TCR beta cDNA carried unique molecular identifiers. TCRdb analysed the PCR reads with MiXCR anew, one entry per CDR3 protein. The table shows roughly 650,000 distinct CDR3 sequences, with approximately 60% occurring only once. The chain combines TRBV27 with TRBJ2-5, with 9 nucleotides matching TRBD1. The DNA end is a closer match to TRBJ2-7, so the J assignment may be wrong. Sequenced input: blood. The origin of this receptor is a girl between 2 and 10 years old with multiple sclerosis. CDR3 nucleotide sequence: TGTGCCAGCAGTCTGACAGGGGGTAACGAGCAGTACTTC. It yields the protein CASSLTGGNEQYF.